This is a list of T cell receptor beta chains from one sample in a study of blood T cell repertoires in COVID-19. Measured with immunoSEQ multiplex PCR; TCRdb has only the in-frame clones, and not every one. The sample records a few hundred thousand clones, 87% being singletons. Sequencing input: PBMCs or T cells enriched from blood (not recorded which). All receptors come from a woman between 45 and 60 years old who had recovered from COVID-19. CDR3s include the opening cysteine and the closing phenylalanine or tryptophan. The D gene is left open where the match is weak. The size of a clone is reported for some rows only, either as once, few or many, or as a class for expanded clones.

J gene: TRBJ1-2
clone size: -
V gene: TRBV2
D gene: TRBD1
CDR3 length: 15
CDR3 protein: CASSEGTGRAGGYTF
CDR3 DNA: TGTGCCAGCAGTGAAGGGACAGGGCGCGCAGGTGGCTACACCTTC

J gene: TRBJ2-2
clone size: once
V gene: TRBV5-1
D gene: -
CDR3 length: 14
CDR3 protein: CASSWNEQAGELFF
CDR3 DNA: TGCGCCAGCAGCTGGAATGAACAGGCCGGGGAGCTGTTTTTT

J gene: TRBJ1-1
clone size: -
V gene: TRBV9
D gene: TRBD1
CDR3 length: 15
CDR3 protein: CASSVGQGVNTEAFF
CDR3 DNA: TGTGCCAGCAGCGTAGGGCAGGGGGTAAACACTGAAGCTTTCTTT

J gene: TRBJ1-2
clone size: -
V gene: TRBV7-8
D gene: -
CDR3 length: 14
CDR3 protein: CASSLREARYGYTF
CDR3 DNA: TGTGCCAGCAGCTTAAGGGAGGCTCGCTATGGCTACACCTTC

J gene: TRBJ1-3
clone size: -
V gene: TRBV18
D gene: TRBD1
CDR3 length: 16
CDR3 protein: CASSPLPDRGRNTIYF
CDR3 DNA: TGTGCCAGCTCACCACTCCCGGACAGGGGGCGGAACACCATATATTTT

J gene: TRBJ1-1
clone size: -
V gene: TRBV7-2
D gene: -
CDR3 length: 15
CDR3 protein: CASSLVSGGGTEAFF
CDR3 DNA: TGTGCCAGCAGCTTAGTATCTGGCGGGGGCACTGAAGCTTTCTTT

J gene: TRBJ2-3
clone size: -
V gene: TRBV5-1
D gene: -
CDR3 length: 15
CDR3 protein: CASSLEGHHTDTQYF
CDR3 DNA: TGCGCCAGCAGCTTGGAGGGACACCACACAGATACGCAGTATTTT

J gene: TRBJ1-1
clone size: -
V gene: TRBV25-1
D gene: -
CDR3 length: 14
CDR3 protein: CASSLQGLSTEAFF
CDR3 DNA: TGTGCCAGCAGTCTACAGGGTTTGAGTACTGAAGCTTTCTTT

J gene: TRBJ2-5
clone size: many
V gene: TRBV29-1
D gene: TRBD2
CDR3 length: 14
CDR3 protein: CSVYTGTSMETQYF
CDR3 DNA: TGCAGCGTTTACACCGGGACTAGTATGGAGACCCAGTACTTC

J gene: TRBJ2-7
clone size: -
V gene: TRBV27
D gene: -
CDR3 length: 14
CDR3 protein: CASSLRRELYEQYF
CDR3 DNA: TGTGCCAGCAGTCTGAGGAGGGAGCTCTACGAGCAGTACTTC